The T cell receptor beta chain described here comes from a study of sequential checkpoint blockade in melanoma. About the research overall: DNA from around 87 pretreatment tumor samples underwent TCRβ immunosequencing.

This clone was recorded many times. Germline V gives CDR1 SGHNT, CDR2 YENEEA. The CDR3 totals 15 residues. The V gene end was trimmed by 3 bases and the J gene end by 5 bases; junction bases not matched to a gene: 10. Assay used: immunoSEQ multiplex PCR; TCRdb lists only in-frame clones, some missing. The sample shows some 7,000 clones, 23% of them seen only once. Noted treatment: randomized to nivolumab then ipilimumab (arm A) or the reverse (arm B). None of the patients previously received DNA-damaging chemotherapy. Sequenced here: tumor tissue (inferred from file names), sampled from a patient given nivolumab and ipilimumab in sequence. The chain joins TRBV11-3 to TRBJ2-7; TRBD2 agrees at 7 bases. The clonotype was recovered from a human donor with melanoma. CDR3 nucleotides: TGTGCCAGCAGCTTTTCGAGCGGGACGCTTAACGAGCAGTACGTC. Translating it yields CASSFSSGTLNEQYV.